Below, 18 T cell receptor beta chains from the same sample are listed, as sequenced in a study of cytomegalovirus exposure and HLA in healthy donors. It was with 60 Vbeta and 13 Jbeta primers that the PCR ran. The repertoire was sequenced with immunoSEQ multiplex PCR; TCRdb's copy has only in-frame clones and lacks some. The table shows approximately 200,000 clones, with approximately 79% occurring only once. The specimen was PBMCs. All receptors derive from a girl aged 2 to 9 in good health and CMV-seronegative.

The V call is TRBV27, the J call TRBJ1-1, with 8 bases lining up with TRBD1. The germline CDR1 and CDR2 sequences are MNHEY and SMNVEV (reference sequence). The J segment lost 1 base and the V segment lost 0 bases, leaving 13 bases of the junction unmatched. This CDR3 has 19 amino acids. In DNA, the CDR3 is TGTGCCAGCAGTTTATCGCCCCTAAGACAGGGGATTTCGAACACTGAAGCTTTCTTT. Translation gives CASSLSPLRQGISNTEAFF.

This chain joins TRBV6-5 and TRBJ1-1, with D unresolved. V shed 5 bases and J shed 5 bases, with 12 bases lying between them. Germline values: CDR1 MNHEY, CDR2 SVGAGI. CDR3 length: 13 residues. CDR3 amino acids: CASSKLRGTEAFF. In DNA form, the CDR3 reads TGTGCCAGCAGTAAGCTTCGAGGGACTGAAGCTTTCTTT.

In its sample, this clone was seen a few times. The rearrangement joins TRBV7-9 to TRBJ2-2; tentative D call: TRBD2 (6 bases). CDR1 and CDR2 from the germline V gene are SEHNR and FQNEAQ (reference sequence). There are 15 residues in the CDR3. With 5 bases removed from V and 4 bases from J, the gap between germline ends came to 14 bases. The CDR3 region is CASSKGLQPTGELFF. In nucleotides, the CDR3 is TGTGCCAGCAGCAAGGGACTGCAGCCCACCGGGGAGCTGTTTTTT.

The chain joins TRBV2 to TRBJ2-5; tentatively, D is TRBD2 (7 bases). Trimming stripped 3 bases from V and 4 bases from J, with 15 bases between. The CDR3 loop spans 15 amino acids. Per germline, CDR1 SNHLY and CDR2 FYNNEI. As DNA, the CDR3 is TGTGCCAGCAGTGAGGTTCCGGGGGGCGGAGAGACCCAGTACTTC. It specifies CASSEVPGGGETQYF. Full variable domain (rest looked up from reference TRBV2 and TRBJ2-5): EPEVTQTPSHQVTQMGQEVILRCVPISNHLYFYWYRQILGQKVEFLVSFYNNEISEKSEIFDDQFSVERPDGSNFTLKIRSTKLEDSAMYFCASSEVPGGGETQYFGPGTRLLVL.

The chain couples TRBV9 to TRBJ2-2; 7 bases agree with TRBD2. J gave up 0 bases and V 3 bases, and 2 bases lay outside the gene matches. The CDR3 covers 15 residues. CDR1 is SGDLS and CDR2 is YYNGEE in the germline V gene. CDR3 coding DNA: TGTGCCAGCAGCGCGGGACTATCGAACACCGGGGAGCTGTTTTTT. It codes for CASSAGLSNTGELFF.

The chain joins TRBV30 to TRBJ1-1; D unclear. The CDR3 totals 14 residues. Germline lookup yields CDR1 GTSNPN and CDR2 SVGIG (reference sequence). V was cut by 2 bases and J by 1 base, with 11 bases left in between. The CDR3 DNA reads TGTGCCTGGAGTCTCACCCTAGGGAACACTGAAGCTTTCTTT. This sequence encodes CAWSLTLGNTEAFF.

The J gene is TRBJ1-2, the V gene TRBV9, with 7 positions matching TRBD1. Looked up from germline, CDR1 is SGDLS and CDR2 is YYNGEE. The junction had 10 bases not matched to a gene; V was cut back by 0 bases and J by 5 bases. This CDR3 spans 16 amino acids. The CDR3 sequence is CASSVAVGDSFYGYTF. CDR3 bases: TGTGCCAGCAGCGTAGCGGTGGGGGACAGCTTTTATGGCTACACCTTC.

The rearrangement links TRBV6-6 to TRBJ2-5; 7 bases map to TRBD2. This CDR3 is 16 amino acids long. Germline V gene lookup returns CDR1 MNHNY and CDR2 SVGAGI (reference sequence). J gave up 4 bases and V 2 bases, and 10 bases lay outside the gene matches. CDR3 sequence reads: CASSYPTRGGLETQYF. Written as DNA, the CDR3 is TGTGCCAGCAGTTACCCAACTCGCGGGGGATTAGAGACCCAGTACTTC.

The chain links TRBV19 to TRBJ2-7; tentative D call: TRBD1 (6 bases). The V end lost 1 base, the J end lost 4 bases, and 8 bases lay between the germline ends. Germline values: CDR1 LNHDA, CDR2 SQIVND (reference sequence). The CDR3 runs 13 residues. The chain's CDR3 is CASSIVQGYEQYF. CDR3 sequence (DNA): TGTGCCAGTAGTATAGTACAGGGATACGAGCAGTACTTC.

V is TRBV5-6 and J is TRBJ2-3, with 7 bases that match TRBD1. The CDR3 spans 17 residues. The ends lost 1 base at V and 5 bases at J; junction bases unmatched: 13. Germline CDR1 reads SGHDT; CDR2 reads YYEEEE. CDR3 sequence reads: CASSLTVAGGWKDTQYF. Written as DNA, the CDR3 is TGTGCCAGCAGCTTGACCGTGGCAGGGGGTTGGAAAGATACGCAGTATTTT.

The chain links TRBV27 to TRBJ2-2, with TRBD2 matching 11 bases. Germline V CDR1 and CDR2: MNHEY, SMNVEV (reference sequence). This CDR3 is 15 amino acids long. The ends lost 6 bases at V and 4 bases at J; junction bases unmatched: 4. CDR3 nucleotide sequence: TGTGCCAGCAGGCAGGGACTAGCGGTCACCGGGGAGCTGTTTTTT. Translating it yields CASRQGLAVTGELFF.

The rearrangement uses TRBV7-9 and TRBJ1-1; 7 bases fit TRBD1. V was clipped by 1 base and J by 5 bases; unmatched bases: 7. Germline CDR1 and CDR2: SEHNR and FQNEAQ (reference sequence). CDR3 length: 15 amino acids. CDR3 in amino acids: CASSLVGQGETEAFF. CDR3 DNA: TGTGCCAGCAGCTTAGTAGGGCAGGGGGAGACTGAAGCTTTCTTT.

V is TRBV19 and J is TRBJ1-2; 7 nucleotides agree with TRBD1. The CDR3 extends over 14 amino acids. V shed 3 bases and J 4 bases; nucleotides not matched to a gene: 5. CDR1 LNHDA and CDR2 SQIVND come from the germline V gene (reference sequence). CDR3 DNA: TGTGCCAGTAGTATTACTCAGGGGGGCTATGGCTACACCTTC. This sequence encodes CASSITQGGYGYTF.

The chain employs TRBV4-2 and TRBJ2-6; 11 nucleotides align to TRBD2. Per the germline V gene, CDR1 is LGHNA and CDR2 is YNFKEQ. This CDR3 contains 19 residues. V was pared by 4 bases and J by 1 base, with 9 bases of the junction left unmatched. The CDR3 DNA follows: TGTGCCAGCAGCCTCCAAATAGCGGGAGGGAAGTCTGGGGCCAACGTCCTGACTTTC. Its protein product is CASSLQIAGGKSGANVLTF.

This chain links TRBV7-9 with TRBJ2-1; 9 bases fit TRBD1. Germline loops: CDR1 SEHNR, CDR2 FQNEAQ (reference sequence). V shed 7 bases, J shed 5 bases, and the junction held 9 bases outside the gene matches. This CDR3 spans 15 amino acids. CDR3 sequence (DNA): TGTGCCAGCACCTCGGCTCGGACAGGGGACAATGAGCAGTTCTTC. Amino acid sequence: CASTSARTGDNEQFF.

This chain links TRBV28 with TRBJ2-7, with TRBD1 identical over 8 bases. Germline V lookup: CDR1 MDHEN, CDR2 SYDVKM. V gave up 1 base and J gave up 2 bases; unmatched junction bases: 4. CDR3 length: 15 residues. This CDR3 is CASSLLDRVPYEQYF. In DNA, the CDR3 is TGTGCCAGCAGTTTATTGGACAGGGTCCCCTACGAGCAGTACTTC.

The chain couples TRBV19 to TRBJ2-5; 8 positions match TRBD2. The germline gives CDR1 LNHDA, CDR2 SQIVND (reference sequence). The CDR3 contains 14 residues. Trimming cost V 6 bases and J 5 bases; bases outside gene matches: 8. The CDR3 sequence is CASSPMTSVETQYF. CDR3 in DNA: TGTGCCAGTAGCCCTATGACTAGCGTGGAGACCCAGTACTTC.

V usage is TRBV6-1 and J usage is TRBJ1-5; 8 bases agree with TRBD1. After removal of 5 bases from V and 6 bases from J, the junction contained 9 bases not matched to a gene. CDR1 is MNHNS and CDR2 is SASEGT in the germline V gene. CDR3 size: 15 residues. CDR3 sequence reads: CASSQGQGNGQPQHF. The CDR3 DNA sequence: TGTGCCAGCAGTCAAGGACAGGGCAACGGTCAGCCCCAGCATTTT.